The present entry profiles one T cell receptor (beta chain) with its context. Here immunoSEQ multiplex PCR was the method, and the copy in TCRdb shows in-frame clones only, minus some. The sample shows approximately 13,000 clones, 67% of them seen only once. This specimen belongs to a study of neoadjuvant anti-PD-1 for oral cavity cancer. Overall study: Patients mostly received three to four biweekly nivolumab doses at 3 mg/kg before surgery.

The time point: after neoadjuvant nivolumab, at surgical resection. The clonotype comes from a person between 40 and 85 years old with oral cavity squamous cell carcinoma. The specimen was PBMCs, collected after nivolumab (anti-PD-1) treatment.

CDR3 DNA sequence: TGTGCCAGCTCGATGGAGGAGACCCAGTACTTC. It translates to CASSMEETQYF. The chain couples TRBV6-6 to TRBJ2-5; the D is unclear. V was clipped by 8 bases and J by 5 bases, with 9 bases between them. Germline CDR1 is MNHNY and CDR2 is SVGAGI (reference sequence). The CDR3 contains 11 residues.